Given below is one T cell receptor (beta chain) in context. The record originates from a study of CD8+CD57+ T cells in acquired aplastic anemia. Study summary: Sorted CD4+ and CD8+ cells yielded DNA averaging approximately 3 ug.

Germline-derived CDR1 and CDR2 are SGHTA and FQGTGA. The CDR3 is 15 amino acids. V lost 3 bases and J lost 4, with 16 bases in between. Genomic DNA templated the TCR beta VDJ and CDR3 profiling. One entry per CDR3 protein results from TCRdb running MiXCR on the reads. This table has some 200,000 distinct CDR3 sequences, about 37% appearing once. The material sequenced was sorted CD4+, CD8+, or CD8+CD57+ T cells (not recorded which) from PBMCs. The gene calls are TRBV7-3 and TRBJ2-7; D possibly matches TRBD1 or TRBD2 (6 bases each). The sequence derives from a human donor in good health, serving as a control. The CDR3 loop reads CASSLQGLARYEQYF. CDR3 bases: TGTGCCAGCAGCTTGCAGGGGCTAGCGAGGTACGAGCAGTACTTC.